Shown below are 27 T cell receptor beta chains from a single sample sequenced in a study of blood T cell repertoires in COVID-19. Clones were read by immunoSEQ multiplex PCR, and TCRdb kept only the in-frame ones, dropping some. Of about 170,000 clones in the sample, roughly nine tenths were seen once. The sample taken for sequencing was peripheral blood. The receptors originated from a woman older than 75 in a cohort sampled during active or convalescent COVID-19.

This chain joins TRBV5-3 and TRBJ2-5; no reliable D call. TRBV5-3 is filed as an ORF, its function uncertain. V was shortened by 1 base and J by 1 base, with 8 bases between the two germline ends. The CDR3 is 14 residues long. In DNA, the CDR3 is TGTGCCAGAAGCTTGTTAGGAGCCCAAGAGACCCAGTACTTC. It translates to CARSLLGAQETQYF.

The chain links TRBV29-1 to TRBJ2-5, with TRBD2 matching over 7 bases. The CDR3 is 15 amino acids. V lost 3 bases and J lost 3; bases outside the gene matches: 10. Germline lookup yields CDR1 SQVTM and CDR2 ANQGSEA. The CDR3 DNA sequence: TGCAGCGTTGAGAGTCCGGGACTATCGGAAGAGACCCAGTACTTC. Amino acid sequence: CSVESPGLSEETQYF.

The rearrangement joins TRBV3-1 (or the pseudogene TRBV3-2) to TRBJ1-2; D unresolved. In germline, CDR1 is LGHDT, CDR2 YNNKEL (reference sequence). The V end was cut by 0 bases, the J end by 2 bases, with 19 bases between. The CDR3 contains 18 residues. The CDR3 nucleotides are TGTGCCAGCAGCCAAGATGTTCTAGGCCTCGGGGTGAACTATGGCTACACCTTC. It codes for CASSQDVLGLGVNYGYTF.

The chain joins TRBV27 to TRBJ2-5, with 8 bases aligning to TRBD1. Germline trimming cut 6 bases from V and 1 base from J; bases unmatched to any gene: 13. CDR1 and CDR2 from the germline V gene are MNHEY and SMNVEV (reference sequence). CDR3 length: 17 amino acids. CDR3 amino acids: CASRRTGRVHFQETQYF. In DNA, the CDR3 is TGTGCCAGCAGGAGGACAGGGCGTGTACATTTCCAAGAGACCCAGTACTTC.

The chain links TRBV18 to TRBJ2-7; 7 bases match TRBD1. Losses at the gene ends were 2 bases for V and 5 bases for J; bases not matched to a gene: 3. The CDR3 has 13 residues. Germline assignment: CDR1 KGHSH and CDR2 LQKENI. CDR3 coding DNA: TGTGCCAGCTCACCAACGACAGGGAACGAGCAGTACTTC. Amino acids: CASSPTTGNEQYF.

The chain links TRBV2 to TRBJ1-1, with a possible D match to TRBD1 (5 bases). The ends were cut back, 0 bases at V and 2 bases at J, with 10 bases in the middle. The length of the CDR3 is 15 residues. Germline V gives CDR1 SNHLY, CDR2 FYNNEI. The CDR3 spells CASSEAQGGNTEAFF. CDR3 coding DNA: TGTGCCAGCAGTGAAGCCCAGGGTGGTAACACTGAAGCTTTCTTT.

This rearrangement joins TRBV5-5 to TRBJ1-5; TRBD1 might be the D (5 bases). CDR3 length equals 13 residues. Trimming removed 0 bases from V and 7 bases from J, with 8 bases in between. Germline V gene data show CDR1 as SGHKS and CDR2 as YYEKEE (reference sequence). CDR3 in DNA: TGTGCCAGCAGCTTGGTGTGGGGCCAGCCCCAGCATTTT. This gives the protein CASSLVWGQPQHF. Variable domain in full (rest from reference TRBV5-5 and TRBJ1-5): DAGVTQSPTHLIKTRGQQVTLRCSPISGHKSVSWYQQVLGQGPQFIFQYYEKEERGRGNFPDRFSARQFPNYSSELNVNALLLGDSALYLCASSLVWGQPQHFGDGTRLSIL.

CDR3: CAARRVGSYEQYV. As DNA, the CDR3 is TGTGCCGCCCGGAGGGTAGGATCCTACGAGCAGTACGTC. The J gene is TRBJ2-7, the V gene TRBV30; tentative D call: TRBD2 (6 bases). Trimming removed 8 bases from V and 1 base from J, with 15 bases in between. Germline loops: CDR1 GTSNPN, CDR2 SVGIG (reference sequence). The CDR3 extends over 13 amino acids.

The chain combines TRBV19 with TRBJ1-4; possible D gene TRBD1, 5 bases. The CDR3 loop spans 14 amino acids. Looked up from germline, CDR1 is LNHDA and CDR2 is SQIVND (reference sequence). V lost 6 bases and J 5 bases, leaving 13 bases between the germline ends. CDR3 DNA sequence: TGTGCCAGTAGGCCGACAGAGTTCAATGAAAAACTGTTTTTT. Translation gives CASRPTEFNEKLFF.

The chain employs TRBV2 and TRBJ2-7; possibly TRBD1 for D (6 bases). This CDR3 has 13 amino acids. V dropped 6 bases and J dropped 6 bases, with 15 bases sitting between them. The germline V gene has CDR1 SNHLY and CDR2 FYNNEI. The CDR3 here is CASSLEQGSEQYV. In DNA form, the CDR3 reads TGTGCCAGCAGCCTAGAACAGGGAAGCGAGCAGTACGTC.

The chain couples TRBV2 to TRBJ2-6, with 11 positions matching TRBD1. This CDR3 has 20 residues. With V trimmed by 9 bases and J by 0 bases, 16 bases remained unmatched. The V gene's germline CDR1 is SNHLY and CDR2 FYNNEI. This CDR3 is CARTGQGAVWKSSGANVLTF. CDR3 nucleotides: TGTGCCAGAACCGGACAGGGGGCGGTATGGAAGAGCTCTGGGGCCAACGTCCTGACTTTC.

J is TRBJ2-2 and V is TRBV7-9; D perhaps matches TRBD2 (6 bases). The CDR3 loop spans 17 amino acids. Trimming took 3 bases from V and 4 from J, leaving 18 bases between them. Germline V gene lookup returns CDR1 SEHNR and CDR2 FQNEAQ (reference sequence). CDR3 coding DNA: TGTGCCAGCAGCTTTCGTTACGGGAGTTTAATCACCGGGGAGCTGTTTTTT. As protein: CASSFRYGSLITGELFF.

This chain links TRBV9 with TRBJ2-7; no clear D gene. The CDR3 consists of 14 residues. CDR1 and CDR2 (germline): SGDLS, YYNGEE. V was clipped by 4 bases and J by 2 bases, with 13 bases between them. Here the CDR3 DNA reads TGTGCCAGCAGCCCCATAGCCGGTACCTACGAGCAGTACTTC. This sequence encodes CASSPIAGTYEQYF.

The CDR3 reads CATRRQGGGASEKLFF. The CDR3 nucleotides read TGTGCCACCCGAAGACAGGGGGGTGGGGCGAGTGAAAAACTGTTTTTT. The chain uses TRBV19 and TRBJ1-4; TRBD1 matches 9 bases. The germline V gene has CDR1 LNHDA and CDR2 SQIVND (reference sequence). V shed 10 bases, J shed 7 bases, and the junction held 16 bases outside the gene matches. This CDR3 spans 16 amino acids.

The chain carries TRBV25-1 and TRBJ2-3, with TRBD2 identical over 10 bases. Germline CDR1 is MGHDK and CDR2 is SYGVNS. J was trimmed by 2 bases and V by 1 base; bases with no gene match: 6. The CDR3 has 17 residues. The CDR3 is CASSELATSGATDTQYF. In nucleotides, the CDR3 is TGTGCCAGCAGTGAATTAGCCACTAGCGGGGCCACAGATACGCAGTATTTT.

In DNA, the CDR3 is TGCGCCAGCAGTGATTCAGGGATGTATGGCTACACCTTC. It specifies CASSDSGMYGYTF. V is TRBV10-2 and J is TRBJ1-2; possible D gene TRBD1, 5 bases. The CDR3 is made up of 13 amino acids. Germline CDR1 reads WSHSY; CDR2 reads SAAADI. Deletions cut 3 bases from V and 5 bases from J, with 10 bases between.

The gene calls are TRBV11-3 and TRBJ2-3; TRBD2 matches 7 bases. The germline gives CDR1 SGHNT, CDR2 YENEEA. The CDR3 has 14 residues. V lost 1 base to trimming and J lost 6 bases; unmatched junction nucleotides: 4. CDR3 protein: CASSLGGGSDTQYF. For the CDR3, the DNA is TGTGCCAGCAGCTTAGGGGGGGGAAGCGATACGCAGTATTTT.

This chain connects TRBV9 to TRBJ2-7; 9 bases line up with TRBD1. Unmatched junction bases numbered 5, after V lost 4 bases and J lost 0 bases. CDR3 length: 15 amino acids. Germline V lookup: CDR1 SGDLS, CDR2 YYNGEE. The chain's CDR3 is CASSTGTGSSYEQYF. For the CDR3, the DNA is TGTGCCAGCAGCACCGGGACAGGGAGCTCCTACGAGCAGTACTTC.

The chain is built from TRBV27 and TRBJ2-1, with TRBD2 matching over 13 bases. Germline V gene lookup returns CDR1 MNHEY and CDR2 SMNVEV (reference sequence). The CDR3 has 16 residues. V was pared by 3 bases and J by 8 bases, with 7 bases of the junction left unmatched. CDR3 nucleotide sequence: TGTGCCAGCAGTTTCCTCAGACTAGCGGGGGGTTATGAGCAGTTCTTC. Amino acid sequence: CASSFLRLAGGYEQFF.

This clone was seen a single time. Other DNA variants within this sample encode the same CDR3. The chain uses TRBV6-5 and TRBJ1-1, with 7 bases that match TRBD1. Germline V lookup: CDR1 MNHEY, CDR2 SVGAGI. J gave up 1 base and V 2 bases, and 1 base lay outside the gene matches. This CDR3 region has 14 residues. The CDR3 reads CASSYRTGNTEAFF. CDR3 coding DNA: TGTGCCAGCAGTTACCGGACAGGGAACACTGAAGCTTTCTTT.

This chain joins TRBV18 and TRBJ1-1, with a weak D call TRBD1 (6 bases). The CDR3 has 15 residues. V was trimmed by 6 bases and J by 0 bases, leaving 14 bases between them. Germline CDR1 and CDR2: KGHSH and LQKENI. The CDR3 reads CASSISDRMNTEAFF. In DNA form, the CDR3 reads TGTGCCAGCTCGATATCGGACAGAATGAACACTGAAGCTTTCTTT.

The chain joins TRBV4-3 to TRBJ2-1; a weak D match, TRBD2 (6 bases). V gave up 3 bases and J gave up 3 bases, with 9 bases separating them. The CDR3 runs to 14 residues. Germline V lookup: CDR1 LGHNA, CDR2 YSLEER. CDR3 sequence (DNA): TGCGCCAGCAGCCAGGGAGGACGCTACAATGAGCAGTTCTTC. This codes for CASSQGGRYNEQFF.

This clone was seen once. The genes are TRBV24-1 and TRBJ2-3; D remains unclear. The V end was cut by 0 bases, the J end by 1 base, with 7 bases between. Germline-derived CDR1 and CDR2 are KGHDR and SFDVKD. The CDR3 contains 15 residues. DNA of the CDR3: TGTGCCACCAGTGATTTGCGTCCCGGCACAGATACGCAGTATTTT. Its translation is CATSDLRPGTDTQYF.

This chain uses TRBV6-5 with TRBJ1-6; D might be TRBD1 (6 bases). The CDR3 is made up of 14 amino acids. The germline CDR1 and CDR2 sequences are MNHEY and SVGAGI. The V gene lost 6 bases and the J gene lost 6 bases, with 12 bases spanning the gap. The CDR3 DNA reads as TGTGCCAGCAGCGCCGGGGGGGCTAATTCACCCCTCCACTTT. It yields the protein CASSAGGANSPLHF.

CDR3 in DNA: TGCGCCAGCAGCAGGGACAGTTCGAACACTGAAGCTTTCTTT. Its translation is CASSRDSSNTEAFF. V and J are TRBV5-1 and TRBJ1-1; the match to TRBD1 covers 7 bases. V trimming: 4 bases; J trimming: 1 base; junction bases outside the gene matches: 4. Looked up from germline, CDR1 is SGHRS and CDR2 is YFSETQ. CDR3 length: 14 amino acids.

The chain couples TRBV11-2 to TRBJ2-3; 13 bases fit TRBD2. Germline loops: CDR1 SGHAT, CDR2 FQNNGV. The junction had 12 bases not matched to a gene; V was cut back by 5 bases and J by 4 bases. The CDR3 is 18 amino acids. In DNA, the CDR3 is TGTGCCAGCAGCCCACGGGGACTAGCGGGGCTACTGCCAGATACGCAGTATTTT. Translation gives CASSPRGLAGLLPDTQYF.

This chain links TRBV7-2 with TRBJ2-7, with a possible D match to TRBD1 (5 bases). V lost 1 base, J lost 3 bases, and 10 bases lay in between. The length of the CDR3 is 14 residues. The V gene's germline CDR1 is SGHTA and CDR2 FQGNSA. The CDR3 protein is CASSLGGHLYEQYF. CDR3 bases: TGTGCCAGCAGCTTAGGTGGACACCTCTACGAGCAGTACTTC. Complete variable domain (other parts from reference TRBV7-2 and TRBJ2-7): GAGVSQSPSNKVTEKGKDVELRCDPISGHTALYWYRQSLGQGLEFLIYFQGNSAPDKSGLPSDRFSAERTGGSVSTLTIQRTQQEDSAVYLCASSLGGHLYEQYFGPGTRLTVT.